The entry that follows covers one T cell receptor (beta chain) sequence. The sample belongs to a study of cytomegalovirus exposure and HLA in healthy donors. This PCR relied on a set of 60 Vbeta primers and 13 Jbeta primers. The assay was immunoSEQ multiplex PCR, and TCRdb's table has in-frame clones only and misses some. The data hold 150,000 to 170,000 clones, with under 80% observed a single time. The CDR3 sequence is 16 residues long. Germline CDR1 and CDR2: MNHNS and SASEGT. Trimming cost V 2 bases and J 5 bases; bases outside gene matches: 6. The sequencing sample was made of PBMCs. This clonotype originated in a man aged 25 to 40 in good health and CMV-seronegative. V gene TRBV6-1 combines with J gene TRBJ2-2; 9 bases align to TRBD2. DNA for the CDR3: TGTGCCAGCAGTGAACCGGCGGGGGGGCGGACCGGGGAGCTGTTTTTT. This gives the protein CASSEPAGGRTGELFF.